Ten or more counts support the clone carrying this T cell receptor beta chain. The sample originates from a study of human T cells and chemical hapten exposure. On the study more broadly: Patients had diphenylcyclopropenone applied to the scalp weekly throughout the approximately 24-week study.

V dropped 5 bases and J dropped 3; count of bases not matched to a gene: 5. Germline CDR1 reads DFQATT; CDR2 reads SNEGSKA (reference sequence). The CDR3 consists of 13 residues. Library preparation tagged each individual cDNA molecule with a unique molecular identifier. In the original workflow: The median was roughly 100,000 TCRs per sample, ranging roughly 23,224 to 690,600. TCRdb analysed the RACE reads with MiXCR anew, one entry per CDR3 protein. The V and J calls and clone size are TCRdb's, not the authors'. The repertoire holds about 52,000 distinct CDR3 sequences, with more than 9.5% as singletons. Time point of the sample: patch test 1, 2 weeks after DPC sensitization. Treatment specified: therapeutic diphenylcyclopropenone sensitization with weekly scalp DPC. The template was total RNA from unfractionated whole blood.

The sequence derives from a woman aged 40 to 50 with alopecia areata. Some clones in this sample may be carry-over from other donors' samples. The sequenced sample was whole blood, obtained in connection with sensitization to the hapten diphenylcyclopropenone (DPC). The V call is TRBV20-1, the J call TRBJ2-5; 8 bases map to TRBD2. CDR3: CSAPAAGEETQYF. The CDR3 DNA follows: TGCAGTGCTCCGGCAGCGGGAGAAGAGACCCAGTACTTC.